This TCR beta chain was found in a study of T cell repertoires in cytomegalovirus infection. About the research overall: Public TCR beta signatures were indicative of both CMV infection and a matching HLA type.

Overall study results and limits: The ex vivo response was dominated by HLA-C-restricted CMV-specific TCR beta clonotypes.

A few counts support this clonotype. Its antigen remains unidentified. MiXCR, run by TCRdb on the reads, gives a single entry per CDR3 protein. Found here are more than 95,000 distinct CDR3 sequences, roughly a third of them singletons; the top ten hold approximately 50%. Per germline, CDR1 MGHRA and CDR2 YSYEKL. Trimming removed 2 bases from V and 3 bases from J; junction bases left unmatched: 11. The CDR3 is 18 residues long. The material was CD8+ T cells from cultured PBMCs, obtained from culture after CMV antigen stimulation. The chain employs TRBV4-1 and TRBJ2-2, with 8 bases fitting TRBD1. The receptor comes from a human donor in good health (CMV status not recorded). Some clones in this sample may be carry-over from other donors' samples. DNA for the CDR3: TGCGCCAGCAGCCAAAGACAGGGGTTCTATCTGTACACCGGGGAGCTGTTTTTT. Amino acid sequence: CASSQRQGFYLYTGELFF.